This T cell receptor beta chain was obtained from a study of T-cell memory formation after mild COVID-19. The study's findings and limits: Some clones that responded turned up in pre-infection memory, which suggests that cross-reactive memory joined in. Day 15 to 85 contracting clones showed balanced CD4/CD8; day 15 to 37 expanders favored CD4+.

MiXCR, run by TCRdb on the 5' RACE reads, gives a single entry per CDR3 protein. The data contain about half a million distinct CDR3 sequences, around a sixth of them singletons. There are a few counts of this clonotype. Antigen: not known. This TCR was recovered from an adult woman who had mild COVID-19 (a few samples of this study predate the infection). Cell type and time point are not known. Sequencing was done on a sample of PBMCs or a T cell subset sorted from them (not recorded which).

CDR3 coding DNA: TGTGCCATCAGTGAACAGGGGAACTATGGCTACACCTTC. Translating gives CAISEQGNYGYTF. This sequence joins TRBV10-3 and TRBJ1-2; TRBD1 matches at 7 bases. Trimming removed 3 bases from V and 2 bases from J; junction bases left unmatched: 0. The CDR3 totals 13 residues. In germline, CDR1 is ENHRY, CDR2 SYGVKD.